This TCR beta chain was captured by sequencing in a study of response to subunit inactivated influenza vaccine. Using its own MiXCR run on the RT-PCR reads, TCRdb lists one record per CDR3 protein. The sample shows more than 450,000 distinct CDR3 sequences, around 10% of them seen only once. The V end was cut by 4 bases, the J end by 1 base, with 11 bases between. Germline V gene lookup returns CDR1 MNHEY and CDR2 SVGAGI. This CDR3 region has 14 residues. A further study also used this sample, focusing on T cells expressing NK-cell markers. From that study: Production of TCR beta cDNA relied on 5'RACE template switching with UMIs.

The clonotype comes from a man aged 45-65 years who received an inactivated influenza vaccine. This chain joins TRBV6-5 and TRBJ2-7, with no clear D. The sample was PBMCs from blood, taken on the day of vaccination. CDR3 nucleotide sequence: TGTGCCAGCAGTTTTGGTAGGGAATCCTACGAGCAGTACTTC. It codes for CASSFGRESYEQYF.